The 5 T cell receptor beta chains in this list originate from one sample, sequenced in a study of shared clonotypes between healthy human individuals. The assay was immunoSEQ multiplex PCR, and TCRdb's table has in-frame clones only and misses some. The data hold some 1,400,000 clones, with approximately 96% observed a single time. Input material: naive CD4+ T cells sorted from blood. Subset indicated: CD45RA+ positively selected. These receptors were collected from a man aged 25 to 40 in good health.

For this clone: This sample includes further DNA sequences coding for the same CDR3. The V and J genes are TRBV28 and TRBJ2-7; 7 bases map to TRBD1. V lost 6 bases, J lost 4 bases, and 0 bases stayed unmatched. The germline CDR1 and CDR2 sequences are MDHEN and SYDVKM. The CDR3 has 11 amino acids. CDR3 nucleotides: TGTGCCAGCAGCAGGGGGTACGAGCAGTACTTC. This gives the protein CASSRGYEQYF.

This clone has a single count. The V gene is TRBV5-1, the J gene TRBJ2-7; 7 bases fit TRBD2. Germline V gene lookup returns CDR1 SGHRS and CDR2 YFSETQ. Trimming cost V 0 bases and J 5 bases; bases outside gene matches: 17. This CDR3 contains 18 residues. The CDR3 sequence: CASSLAVAGTPYGDEQYF. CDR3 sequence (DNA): TGCGCCAGCAGCTTGGCGGTAGCGGGCACACCCTACGGTGACGAGCAGTACTTC.

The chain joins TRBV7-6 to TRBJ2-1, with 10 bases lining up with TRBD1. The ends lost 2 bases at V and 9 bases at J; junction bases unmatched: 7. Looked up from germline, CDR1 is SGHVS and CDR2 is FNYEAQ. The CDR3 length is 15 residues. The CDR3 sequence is CASSLWGQGIGEQFF. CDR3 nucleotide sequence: TGTGCCAGCAGCTTATGGGGACAGGGGATCGGTGAGCAGTTCTTC.

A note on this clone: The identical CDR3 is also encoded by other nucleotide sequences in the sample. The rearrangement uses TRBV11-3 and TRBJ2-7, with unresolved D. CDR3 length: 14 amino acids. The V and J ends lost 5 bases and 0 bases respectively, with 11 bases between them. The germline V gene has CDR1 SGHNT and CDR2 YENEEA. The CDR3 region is CASSLDGNSYEQYF. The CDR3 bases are TGTGCCAGCAGCCTGGACGGAAACTCCTACGAGCAGTACTTC.

Here the CDR3 reads CASSLDPLTYEQYF. The CDR3 region has the DNA TGTGCCAGCAGTTTAGACCCCCTCACCTACGAGCAGTACTTC. The chain combines TRBV28 with TRBJ2-7, with no clear D. The CDR3 is made up of 14 amino acids. The V gene's germline CDR1 is MDHEN and CDR2 SYDVKM. Trimming left V 2 bases short and J 2 bases short, with 10 bases between.